This T cell receptor (beta chain) was identified in a study of T cell repertoires in cytomegalovirus infection (dated by TCRdb to about 2019). Context from the whole study: The HLA type of each donor mattered for the analysis, because public TCR beta signatures pointed to carriage of CMV infection along with the matching HLA type.

Paper-wide results and their limitations: The ex vivo response was dominated by HLA-C-restricted CMV-specific TCR beta clonotypes, which also provided the single most frequent clonotype in two of eight donors. Cumulative frequency of public TCR beta family members discriminated carriers of CMV infection plus the relevant HLA type in this cohort and an independent approximately 360-donor cohort.

The germline V gene sets CDR1 to SGHVS and CDR2 to FNYEAQ. Trimming costs V 5 bases and J 0 bases, and their ends lie 18 bases apart. Spanning cysteine to phenylalanine, the CDR3 consists of 17 amino acids. Here the CDR3 DNA is all that survives: 51 bases in frame from base 1. This sample was sequenced with an Illumina HiSeq 1500. TCRdb's own reprocessing of the public reads used fastp at Q25 and MiXCR and kept productive beta chains. Every CDR3 protein is listed once, alongside the most common genes and DNA of its rows. For this sample the table gives roughly 310,000 distinct CDR3 sequences, of which about 17% were detected only once. More than 10% of the sample is taken by the ten largest. Points on this clonotype: What this receptor recognizes is not known. No qualities accompany the bases; no much larger clone lies one base away.

This TCR came from a human donor in good health (CMV status not recorded). Some clones in this sample may be carry-over from other donors' samples. This receptor chain uses TRBV7-6 and TRBJ2-3; the best D guess is TRBD1, with 6 bases matching. Sequenced sample: PBMCs. The CDR3 here reads CASSESGTSFSTDTQYF. The nucleotides are TGTGCCAGCAGCGAATCCGGGACAAGTTTTAGCACAGATACGCAGTATTTT. Full variable domain (CDR3 extended with the reference TRBV7-6 and TRBJ2-3 proteins): GAGVSQSPRYKVTKRGQDVALRCDPISGHVSLYWYRQALGQGPEFLTYFNYEAQQDKSGLPNDRFSAERPEGSISTLTIQRTEQRDSAMYRCASSESGTSFSTDTQYFGPGTRLTVL.